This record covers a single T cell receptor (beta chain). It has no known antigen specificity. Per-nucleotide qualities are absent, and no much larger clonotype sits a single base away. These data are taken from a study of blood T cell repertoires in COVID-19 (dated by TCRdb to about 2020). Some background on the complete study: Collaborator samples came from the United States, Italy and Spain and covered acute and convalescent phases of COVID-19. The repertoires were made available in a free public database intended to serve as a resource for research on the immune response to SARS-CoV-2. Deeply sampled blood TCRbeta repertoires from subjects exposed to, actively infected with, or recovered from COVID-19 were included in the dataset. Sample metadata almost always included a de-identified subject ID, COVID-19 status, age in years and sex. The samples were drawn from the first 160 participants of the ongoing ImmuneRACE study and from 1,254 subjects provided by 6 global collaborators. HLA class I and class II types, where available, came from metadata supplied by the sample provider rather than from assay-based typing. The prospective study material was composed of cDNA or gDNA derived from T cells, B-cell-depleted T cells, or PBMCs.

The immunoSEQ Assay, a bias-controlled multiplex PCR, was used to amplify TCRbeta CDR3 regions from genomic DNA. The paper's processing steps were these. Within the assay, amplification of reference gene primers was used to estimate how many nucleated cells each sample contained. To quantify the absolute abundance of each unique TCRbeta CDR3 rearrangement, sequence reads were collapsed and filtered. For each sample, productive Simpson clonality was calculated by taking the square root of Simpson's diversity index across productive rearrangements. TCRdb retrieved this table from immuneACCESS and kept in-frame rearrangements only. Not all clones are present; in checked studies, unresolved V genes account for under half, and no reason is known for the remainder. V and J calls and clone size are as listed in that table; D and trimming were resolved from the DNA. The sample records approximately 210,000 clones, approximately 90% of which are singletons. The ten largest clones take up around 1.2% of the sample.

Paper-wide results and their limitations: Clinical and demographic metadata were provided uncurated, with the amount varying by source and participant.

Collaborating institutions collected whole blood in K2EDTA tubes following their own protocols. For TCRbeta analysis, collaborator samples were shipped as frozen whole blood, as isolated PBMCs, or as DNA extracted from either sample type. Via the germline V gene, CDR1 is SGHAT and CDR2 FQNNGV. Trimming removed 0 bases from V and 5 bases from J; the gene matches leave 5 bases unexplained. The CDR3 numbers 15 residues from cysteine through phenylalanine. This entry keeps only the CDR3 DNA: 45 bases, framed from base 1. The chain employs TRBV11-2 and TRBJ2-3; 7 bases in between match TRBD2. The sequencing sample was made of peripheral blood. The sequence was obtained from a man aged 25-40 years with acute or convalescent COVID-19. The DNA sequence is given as TGTGCCAGCAGCTTAGAGGGCGGGAGTGTAGATACGCAGTATTTT. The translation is CASSLEGGSVDTQYF. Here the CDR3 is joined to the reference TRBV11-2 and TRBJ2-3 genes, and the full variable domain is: EAGVAQSPRYKIIEKRQSVAFWCNPISGHATLYWYQQILGQGPKLLIQFQNNGVVDDSQLPKDRFSAERLKGVDSTLKIQPAKLEDSAVYLCASSLEGGSVDTQYFGPGTRLTVL.